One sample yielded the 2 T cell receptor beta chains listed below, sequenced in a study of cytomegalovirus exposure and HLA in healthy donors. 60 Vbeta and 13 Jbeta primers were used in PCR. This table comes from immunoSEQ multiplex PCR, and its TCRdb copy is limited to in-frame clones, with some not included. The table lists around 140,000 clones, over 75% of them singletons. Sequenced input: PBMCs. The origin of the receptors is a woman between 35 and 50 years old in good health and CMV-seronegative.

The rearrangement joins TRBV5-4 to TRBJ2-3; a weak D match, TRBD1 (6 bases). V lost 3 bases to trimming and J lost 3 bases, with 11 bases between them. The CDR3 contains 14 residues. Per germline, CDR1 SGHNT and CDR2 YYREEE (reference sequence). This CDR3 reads CASSSQGMTDTQYF. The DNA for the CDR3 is TGTGCCAGCAGCTCACAGGGTATGACAGATACGCAGTATTTT.

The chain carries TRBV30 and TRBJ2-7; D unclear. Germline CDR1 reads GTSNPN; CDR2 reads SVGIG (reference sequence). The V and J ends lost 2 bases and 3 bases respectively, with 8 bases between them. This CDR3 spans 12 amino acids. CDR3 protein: CAWSSNSYEQYF. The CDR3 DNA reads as TGTGCCTGGAGTTCAAACAGCTACGAGCAGTACTTC.